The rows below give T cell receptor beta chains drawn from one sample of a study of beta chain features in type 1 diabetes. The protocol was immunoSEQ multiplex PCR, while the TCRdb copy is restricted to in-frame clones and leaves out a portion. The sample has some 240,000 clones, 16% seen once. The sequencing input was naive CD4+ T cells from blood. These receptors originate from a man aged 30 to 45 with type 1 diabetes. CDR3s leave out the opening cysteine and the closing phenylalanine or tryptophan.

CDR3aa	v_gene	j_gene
SGGIYNEQF	TRBV29-1	TRBJ2-1
ASSPSGTGRGYT	TRBV4-2	TRBJ1-2
ASRTGGETQY	TRBV7-2	TRBJ2-5
ASSLANPEETQY	TRBV5-1	TRBJ2-5
AWSVGSPGWIDEQY	TRBV30	TRBJ2-7
ASSSYRGFSTGNTEAF	TRBV28	TRBJ1-1
ASSQDGDIQY	TRBV5-1	TRBJ2-4
AIRGQGAGETQY	TRBV10-3	TRBJ2-5
ASSPPGGETQY	TRBV18	TRBJ2-5
ASSIDRGDQPQH	TRBV7-9	TRBJ1-5
ASSVDRFQETQY	TRBV9	TRBJ2-5
ASSSRRLLKGQANTEAF	TRBV27	TRBJ1-1
SANRQMLADAF	TRBV29-1	TRBJ1-1
SVVGTGKYQPQH	TRBV29-1	TRBJ1-5
ASSLVVETQY	TRBV7-2	TRBJ2-5
ASSLTGTTNEQF	TRBV7-3	TRBJ2-1
ASGYTSEYSYNEQF	TRBV7-2	TRBJ2-1
ASSLGENYGYT	TRBV5-1	TRBJ1-2
ASSPPGDRASNEQF	TRBV7-9	TRBJ2-1
ASSLAGTSRGETQY	TRBV7-2	TRBJ2-5
ASSSLAGVGQETQY	TRBV27	TRBJ2-5
ASSGGQSSYNEQF	TRBV6-1	TRBJ2-1
ASLGSTVYEQY	TRBV28	TRBJ2-7
ASSPRTSGSSTDTQY	TRBV7-9	TRBJ2-3
ASSSGETQY	TRBV5-6	TRBJ2-5
ASRTQGSAGELF	TRBV2	TRBJ2-2
ASSSQQGTKNIQY	TRBV7-2	TRBJ2-4
AWSPQVPSEAF	TRBV30	TRBJ1-1
ASSLAGGTDTQY	TRBV6-5	TRBJ2-3
ASSVETGFTDTQY	TRBV9	TRBJ2-3
ASSDKTSTDTQY	TRBV6-4	TRBJ2-3
ASSVDWNTEAF	TRBV9	TRBJ1-1
ASSLAASGRALEQF	TRBV7-2	TRBJ2-1